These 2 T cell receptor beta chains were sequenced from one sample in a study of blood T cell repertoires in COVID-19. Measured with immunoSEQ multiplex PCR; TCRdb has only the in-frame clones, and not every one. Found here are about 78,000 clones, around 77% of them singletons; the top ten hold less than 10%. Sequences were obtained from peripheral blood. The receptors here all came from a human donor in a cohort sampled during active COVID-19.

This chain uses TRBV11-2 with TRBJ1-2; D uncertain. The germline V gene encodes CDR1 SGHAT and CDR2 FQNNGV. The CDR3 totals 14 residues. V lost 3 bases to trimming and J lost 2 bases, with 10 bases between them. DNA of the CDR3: TGTGCCAGCAGCTTCGAACAGACCAACTATGGCTACACCTTC. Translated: CASSFEQTNYGYTF.

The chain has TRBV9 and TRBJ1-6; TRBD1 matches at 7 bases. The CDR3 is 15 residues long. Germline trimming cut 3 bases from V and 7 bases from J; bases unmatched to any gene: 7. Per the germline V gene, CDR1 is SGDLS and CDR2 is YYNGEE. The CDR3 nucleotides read TGTGCCAGCAGCGCCTATACAGGGGAAAATTCACCCCTCCACTTT. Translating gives CASSAYTGENSPLHF.